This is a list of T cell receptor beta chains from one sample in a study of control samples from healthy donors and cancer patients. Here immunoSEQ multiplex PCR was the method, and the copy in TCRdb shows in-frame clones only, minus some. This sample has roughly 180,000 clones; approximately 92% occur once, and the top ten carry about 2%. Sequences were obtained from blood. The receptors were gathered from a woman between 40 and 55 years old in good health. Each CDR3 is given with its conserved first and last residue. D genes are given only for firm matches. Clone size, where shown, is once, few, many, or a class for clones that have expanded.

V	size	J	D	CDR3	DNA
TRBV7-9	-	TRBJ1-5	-	CASSSWDQPQHF	TGTGCCAGCAGCTCCTGGGATCAGCCCCAGCATTTT
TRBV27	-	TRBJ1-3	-	CASSRSGHASSGNTIYF	TGTGCCAGCAGTAGGTCGGGACACGCGAGCTCTGGAAACACCATATATTTT
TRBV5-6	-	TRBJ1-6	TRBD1	CASSLEGDRATYNSPLHF	TGTGCCAGCAGCTTGGAGGGGGACAGGGCCACCTATAATTCACCCCTCCACTTT
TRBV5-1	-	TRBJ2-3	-	CASSFRGSTDTQYF	TGCGCCAGCAGCTTCCGGGGGAGCACAGATACGCAGTATTTT
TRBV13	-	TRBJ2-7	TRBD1	CASSLRGWTGNYEQYF	TGTGCCAGCAGCTTGAGGGGATGGACAGGAAACTACGAGCAGTACTTC
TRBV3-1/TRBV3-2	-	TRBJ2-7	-	CASSQGASSLYYEQYF	TGTGCCAGCAGCCAGGGGGCGAGTTCCCTGTACTACGAGCAGTACTTC
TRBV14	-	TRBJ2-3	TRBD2	CASSRGILSGGAGADTQYF	TGTGCCAGCAGCCGCGGTATTTTGAGCGGGGGGGCCGGGGCAGATACGCAGTATTTT
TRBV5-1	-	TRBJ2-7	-	CASSVEDTFEQYF	TGCGCCAGCAGTGTAGAGGACACCTTCGAGCAGTACTTC
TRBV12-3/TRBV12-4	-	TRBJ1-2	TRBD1	CASSGQGGGYTF	TGTGCCAGCAGCGGACAGGGAGGTGGCTACACCTTC
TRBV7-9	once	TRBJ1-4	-	CASSAQGEKLFF	TGTGCCAGCAGTGCTCAGGGGGAAAAACTGTTTTTT
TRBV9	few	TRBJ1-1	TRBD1	CASSPPGGAEAFF	TGTGCCAGCAGCCCTCCAGGGGGGGCTGAAGCTTTCTTT
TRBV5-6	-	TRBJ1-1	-	CASSPDRRGTEAFF	TGTGCCAGCAGCCCCGACAGGCGGGGGACTGAAGCTTTCTTT
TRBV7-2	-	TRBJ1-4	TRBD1	CASSLAGTGDEKLFF	TGTGCCAGCAGCTTAGCCGGGACAGGTGATGAAAAACTGTTTTTT
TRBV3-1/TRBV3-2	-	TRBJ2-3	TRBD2	CASSSLAGGNADTQYF	TGTGCCAGCAGCTCTTTAGCGGGGGGCAACGCAGATACGCAGTATTTT
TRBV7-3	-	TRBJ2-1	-	CASSSSPWGAENEQFF	TGTGCCAGCAGCTCGTCTCCCTGGGGGGCCGAAAATGAGCAGTTCTTC